The 6 T cell receptor beta chains reported below all come from one sample, sequenced in a study of T cell responses to AZD1222 COVID-19 vaccine. Here immunoSEQ multiplex PCR was the method, and the copy in TCRdb shows in-frame clones only, minus some. The profile covers around 150,000 clones, with roughly nine tenths appearing a single time and less than 5% taken by the ten largest. The starting material was peripheral blood, obtained 28 days after the second AZD1222 dose. All receptors come from an adult who received the AZD1222 COVID-19 vaccine.

The V gene is TRBV5-1, the J gene TRBJ2-2; weak D call: TRBD2 (5 bases). V was cut by 4 bases and J by 4 bases, with 17 bases left in between. Germline assignment: CDR1 SGHRS and CDR2 YFSETQ. This CDR3 region has 16 residues. CDR3 region: CASSHLLAEGTGELFF. Written as DNA, the CDR3 is TGCGCCAGCAGCCACTTGTTAGCCGAGGGCACCGGGGAGCTGTTTTTT. Together with reference TRBV5-1 and TRBJ2-2, the CDR3 gives the full variable domain: KAGVTQTPRYLIKTRGQQVTLSCSPISGHRSVSWYQQTPGQGLQFLFEYFSETQRNKGNFPGRFSGRQFSNSRSEMNVSTLELGDSALYLCASSHLLAEGTGELFFGEGSRLTVL.

The rearrangement joins TRBV7-2 to TRBJ1-5; 7 positions match TRBD1. V trimming: 5 bases; J trimming: 2 bases; junction bases outside the gene matches: 6. Germline CDR1 is SGHTA and CDR2 is FQGNSA. This CDR3 has 15 amino acids. As DNA, the CDR3 is TGTGCCAGCAGCATCACAGGGGTGGGCAATCAGCCCCAGCATTTT. Translating gives CASSITGVGNQPQHF.

CDR3 loop: CASSLGNEQYF. CDR3 nucleotide sequence: TGTGCCAGCAGCTTAGGGAACGAGCAGTACTTC. The chain joins TRBV13 to TRBJ2-7; D unresolved. This CDR3 is 11 amino acids long. V lost 0 bases and J 5 bases, leaving 2 bases between the germline ends. The germline CDR1 and CDR2 sequences are PRHDT and FYEKMQ (reference sequence). The full variable domain, completed using reference TRBV13 and TRBJ2-7, is AAGVIQSPRHLIKEKRETATLKCYPIPRHDTVYWYQQGPGQDPQFLISFYEKMQSDKGSIPDRFSAQQFSDYHSELNMSSLELGDSALYFCASSLGNEQYFGPGTRLTVT.

The chain is built from TRBV9 and TRBJ1-2; D unclear. The CDR3 covers 12 residues. The V end was cut by 3 bases, the J end by 10 bases, with 13 bases between. Per the germline V gene, CDR1 is SGDLS and CDR2 is YYNGEE. CDR3 coding DNA: TGTGCCAGCAGCGCCGGAGGACCCGACTACACCTTC. Translating gives CASSAGGPDYTF.

This sequence joins TRBV18 and TRBJ1-1; no clear D gene. The CDR3 has 16 amino acids. Looked up from germline, CDR1 is KGHSH and CDR2 is LQKENI. V was trimmed by 4 bases and J by 1 base, leaving 16 bases between them. CDR3 in DNA: TGTGCCAGCTCACAGGATCCAATACGGGGGAACACTGAAGCTTTCTTT. It translates to CASSQDPIRGNTEAFF.

This clone was counted a single time. The chain recombines TRBV28 with TRBJ1-4; D uncertain. Germline V gene data show CDR1 as MDHEN and CDR2 as SYDVKM. V shed 4 bases and J shed 0 bases, with 6 bases lying between them. The CDR3 is 14 residues long. Here the CDR3 reads CASSSWATNEKLFF. Written as DNA, the CDR3 is TGTGCCAGCAGTTCCTGGGCAACTAATGAAAAACTGTTTTTT.